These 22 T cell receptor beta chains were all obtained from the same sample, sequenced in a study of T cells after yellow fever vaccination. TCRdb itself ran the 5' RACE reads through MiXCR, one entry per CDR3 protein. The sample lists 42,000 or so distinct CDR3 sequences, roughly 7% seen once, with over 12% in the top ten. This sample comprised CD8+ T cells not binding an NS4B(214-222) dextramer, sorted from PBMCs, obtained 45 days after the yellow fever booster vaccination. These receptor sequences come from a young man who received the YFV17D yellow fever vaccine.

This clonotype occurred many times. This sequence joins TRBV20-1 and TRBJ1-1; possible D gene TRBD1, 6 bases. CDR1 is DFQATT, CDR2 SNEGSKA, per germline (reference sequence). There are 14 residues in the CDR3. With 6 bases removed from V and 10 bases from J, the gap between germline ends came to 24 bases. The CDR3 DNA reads TGCAGTGCCCGGACGGACAGTGACCCCCCGGGAGCTTTCTTT. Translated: CSARTDSDPPGAFF.

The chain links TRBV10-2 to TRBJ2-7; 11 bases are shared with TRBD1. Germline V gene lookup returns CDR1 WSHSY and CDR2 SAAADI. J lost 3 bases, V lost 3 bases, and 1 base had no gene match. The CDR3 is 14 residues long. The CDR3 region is CASSEGTGGYEQYF. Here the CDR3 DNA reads TGCGCCAGCAGTGAAGGGACAGGGGGCTACGAGCAGTACTTC.

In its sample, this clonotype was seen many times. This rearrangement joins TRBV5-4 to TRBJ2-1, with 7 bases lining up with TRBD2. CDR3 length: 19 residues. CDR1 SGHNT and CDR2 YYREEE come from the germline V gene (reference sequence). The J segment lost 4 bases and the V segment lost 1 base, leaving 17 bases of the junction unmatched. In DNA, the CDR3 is TGTGCCAGCAGCTTGATCACTTCGGGAGGCTCGGTAGTGTACAATGAGCAGTTCTTC. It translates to CASSLITSGGSVVYNEQFF.

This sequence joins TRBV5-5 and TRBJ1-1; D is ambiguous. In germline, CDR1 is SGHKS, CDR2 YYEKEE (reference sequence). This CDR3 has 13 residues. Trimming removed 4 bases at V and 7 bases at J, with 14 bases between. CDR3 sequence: CASSPGLRSEAFF. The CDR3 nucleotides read TGTGCCAGCAGCCCCGGGCTGCGCAGTGAAGCTTTCTTT.

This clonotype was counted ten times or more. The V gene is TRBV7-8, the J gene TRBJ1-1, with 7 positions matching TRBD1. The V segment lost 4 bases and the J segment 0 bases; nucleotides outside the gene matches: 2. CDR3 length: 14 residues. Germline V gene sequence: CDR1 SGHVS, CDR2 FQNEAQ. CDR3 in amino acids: CASSSRGMNTEAFF. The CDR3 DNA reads TGTGCCAGCAGCTCCAGGGGGATGAACACTGAAGCTTTCTTT.

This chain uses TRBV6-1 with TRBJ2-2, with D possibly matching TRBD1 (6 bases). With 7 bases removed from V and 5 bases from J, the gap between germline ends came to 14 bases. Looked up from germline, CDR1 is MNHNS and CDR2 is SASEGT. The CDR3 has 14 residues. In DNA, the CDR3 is TGTGCCAGCAAACCCAACAGGGATACCGGGGAGCTGTTTTTT. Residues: CASKPNRDTGELFF.

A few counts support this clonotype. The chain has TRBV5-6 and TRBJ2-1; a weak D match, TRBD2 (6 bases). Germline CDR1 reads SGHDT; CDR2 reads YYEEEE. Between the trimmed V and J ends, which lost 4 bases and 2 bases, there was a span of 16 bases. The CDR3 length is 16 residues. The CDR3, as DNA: TGTGCCAGCAGCCATTGGGAAGGACTACCCTACAATGAGCAGTTCTTC. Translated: CASSHWEGLPYNEQFF.

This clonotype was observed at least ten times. The CDR3 coding sequence is TGCGCCAGCAGCCAAGAGGGAGAGGGCGGGGAGCTGTTTTTT. This gives the protein CASSQEGEGGELFF. This rearrangement joins TRBV4-1 to TRBJ2-2; a weak D match, TRBD2 (5 bases). CDR1 and CDR2 (germline): MGHRA, YSYEKL. The CDR3 sequence is 14 residues long. V was clipped by 0 bases and J by 7 bases, with 9 bases between them.

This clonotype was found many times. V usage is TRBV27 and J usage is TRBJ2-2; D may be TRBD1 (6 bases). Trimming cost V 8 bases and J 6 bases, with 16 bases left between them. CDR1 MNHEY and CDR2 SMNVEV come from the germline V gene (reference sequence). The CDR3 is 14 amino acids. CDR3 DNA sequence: TGTGCCAGCGCGATCGGGACATATTCCGGGGAGCTGTTTTTT. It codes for CASAIGTYSGELFF.

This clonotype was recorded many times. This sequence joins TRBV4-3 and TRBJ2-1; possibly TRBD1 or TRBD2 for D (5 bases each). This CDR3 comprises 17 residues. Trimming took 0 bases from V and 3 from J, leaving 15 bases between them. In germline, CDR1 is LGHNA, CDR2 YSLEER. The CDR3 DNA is TGCGCCAGCAGCCAAGATGGGGCGGGTCCACTCTACAATGAGCAGTTCTTC. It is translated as CASSQDGAGPLYNEQFF.

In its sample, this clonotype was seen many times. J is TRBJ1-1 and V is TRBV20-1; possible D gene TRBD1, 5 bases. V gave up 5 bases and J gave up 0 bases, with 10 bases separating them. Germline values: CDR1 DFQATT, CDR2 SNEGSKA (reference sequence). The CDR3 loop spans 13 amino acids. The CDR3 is CSASSGLNTEAFF. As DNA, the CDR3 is TGCAGTGCTTCTTCAGGGTTGAACACTGAAGCTTTCTTT.

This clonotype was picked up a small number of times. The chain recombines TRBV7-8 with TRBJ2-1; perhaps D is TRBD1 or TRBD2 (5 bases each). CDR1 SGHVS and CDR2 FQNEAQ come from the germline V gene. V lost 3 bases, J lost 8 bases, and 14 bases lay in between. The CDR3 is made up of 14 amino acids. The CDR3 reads CASSFGLLGDEQFF. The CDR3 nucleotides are TGTGCCAGCAGCTTTGGGCTACTGGGGGATGAGCAGTTCTTC.

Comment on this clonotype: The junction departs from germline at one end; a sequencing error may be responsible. This CDR3 is CCARDPRAGDYGELFF. DNA of the CDR3: TGCTGTGCTAGAGATCCTCGAGCGGGAGACTACGGGGAGCTGTTTTTT. The chain couples TRBV20-1 to TRBJ2-2; 8 nucleotides align to TRBD2. The CDR3 spans 16 residues. Germline CDR1 DFQATT, CDR2 SNEGSKA (reference sequence).

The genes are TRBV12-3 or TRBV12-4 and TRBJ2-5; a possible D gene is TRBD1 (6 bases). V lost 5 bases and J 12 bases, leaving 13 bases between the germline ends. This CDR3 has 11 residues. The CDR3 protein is CASSARDTKYF. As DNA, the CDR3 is TGTGCCAGCAGTGCCCGGGACACCAAGTACTTC.

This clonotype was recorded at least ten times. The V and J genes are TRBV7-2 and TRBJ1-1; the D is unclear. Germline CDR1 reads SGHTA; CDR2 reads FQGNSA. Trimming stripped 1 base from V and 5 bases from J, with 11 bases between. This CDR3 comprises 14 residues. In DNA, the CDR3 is TGTGCCAGCAGCTTAGGGTCAGGCTGGACTGAAGCTTTCTTT. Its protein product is CASSLGSGWTEAFF.

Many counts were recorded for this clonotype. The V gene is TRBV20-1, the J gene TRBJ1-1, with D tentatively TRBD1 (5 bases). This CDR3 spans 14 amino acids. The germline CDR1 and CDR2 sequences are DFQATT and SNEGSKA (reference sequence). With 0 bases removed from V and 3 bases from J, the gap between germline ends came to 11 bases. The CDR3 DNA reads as TGCAGTGCTAGAGATCGTCAGGGAGACACTGAAGCTTTCTTT. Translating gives CSARDRQGDTEAFF.

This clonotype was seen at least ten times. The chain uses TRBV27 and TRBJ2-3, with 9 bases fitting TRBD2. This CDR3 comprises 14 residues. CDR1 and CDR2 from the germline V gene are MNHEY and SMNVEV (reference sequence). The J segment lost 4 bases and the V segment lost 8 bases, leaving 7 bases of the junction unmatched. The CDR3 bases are TGTGCCAGCGGGGAGCTAGCGGGGTCAGATACGCAGTATTTT. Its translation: CASGELAGSDTQYF.

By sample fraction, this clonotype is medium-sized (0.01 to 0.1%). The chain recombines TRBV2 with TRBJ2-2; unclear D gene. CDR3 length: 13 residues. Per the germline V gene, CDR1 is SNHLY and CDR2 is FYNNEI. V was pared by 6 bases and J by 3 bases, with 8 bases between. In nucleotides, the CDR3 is TGTGCCAGCAGCCCTACTTACACCGGGGAGCTGTTTTTT. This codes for CASSPTYTGELFF.

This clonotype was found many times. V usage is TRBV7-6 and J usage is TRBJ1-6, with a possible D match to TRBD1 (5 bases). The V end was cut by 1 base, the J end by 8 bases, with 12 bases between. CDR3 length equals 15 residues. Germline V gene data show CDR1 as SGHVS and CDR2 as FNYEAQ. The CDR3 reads CASSLGQGRDSPLHF. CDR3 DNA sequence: TGTGCCAGCAGCTTAGGGCAGGGCAGGGATTCACCCCTCCACTTT.

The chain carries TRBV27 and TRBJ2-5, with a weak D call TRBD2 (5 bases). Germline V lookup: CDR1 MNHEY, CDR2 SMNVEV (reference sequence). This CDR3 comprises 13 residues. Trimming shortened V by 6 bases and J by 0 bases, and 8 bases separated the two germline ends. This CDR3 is CASRDWNQETQYF. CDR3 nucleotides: TGTGCCAGCAGGGACTGGAACCAAGAGACCCAGTACTTC.

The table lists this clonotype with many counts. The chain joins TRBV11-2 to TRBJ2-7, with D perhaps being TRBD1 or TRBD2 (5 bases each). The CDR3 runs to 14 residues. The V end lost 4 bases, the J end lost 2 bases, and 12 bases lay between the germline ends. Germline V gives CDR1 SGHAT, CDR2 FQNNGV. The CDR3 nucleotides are TGTGCCAGCAGCTCAGGGACGGATACCTACGAGCAGTACTTC. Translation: CASSSGTDTYEQYF.

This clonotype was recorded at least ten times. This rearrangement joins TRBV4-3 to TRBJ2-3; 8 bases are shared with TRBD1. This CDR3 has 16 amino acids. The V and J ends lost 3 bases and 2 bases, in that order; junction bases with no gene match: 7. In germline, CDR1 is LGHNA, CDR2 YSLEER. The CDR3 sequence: CASSHAGQEDTDTQYF. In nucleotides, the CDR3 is TGCGCCAGCAGCCACGCGGGACAGGAAGACACAGATACGCAGTATTTT.